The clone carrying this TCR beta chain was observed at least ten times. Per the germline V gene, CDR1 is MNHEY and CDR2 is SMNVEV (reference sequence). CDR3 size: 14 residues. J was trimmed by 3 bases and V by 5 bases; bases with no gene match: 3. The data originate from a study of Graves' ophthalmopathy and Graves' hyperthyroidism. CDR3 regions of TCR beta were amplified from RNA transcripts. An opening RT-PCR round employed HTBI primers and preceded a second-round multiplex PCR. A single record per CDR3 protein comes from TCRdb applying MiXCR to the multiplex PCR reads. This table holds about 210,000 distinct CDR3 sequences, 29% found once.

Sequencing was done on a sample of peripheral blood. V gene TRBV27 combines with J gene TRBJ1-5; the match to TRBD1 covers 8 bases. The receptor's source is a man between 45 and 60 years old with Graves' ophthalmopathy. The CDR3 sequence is CASSPGGPNQPQHF. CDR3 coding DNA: TGTGCCAGCAGTCCAGGGGGCCCCAATCAGCCCCAGCATTTT.